This TCR beta chain was captured in a study of T-cell memory formation after mild COVID-19. General observations from the study: Some clones that responded turned up in pre-infection memory, which suggests that cross-reactive memory joined in. Later expanders leaned toward CD4+, whereas clones contracting from day 15 to 85 were balanced CD4/CD8.

TCRdb recomputed calls from the 5' RACE reads with MiXCR, one row per CDR3 protein. This table has 360,000 or so distinct CDR3 sequences, under 30% appearing once. This CDR3 has 12 amino acids. J lost 6 bases, V lost 2 bases, and 2 bases had no gene match. Germline V lookup: CDR1 SQVTM, CDR2 ANQGSEA. Concerning this clonotype itself: Its antigen is currently unknown.

The source is an adult woman who had mild COVID-19 (a few samples of this study predate the infection). Cell type and time point are not known. The V call is TRBV29-1, the J call TRBJ2-3; 7 nucleotides agree with TRBD2. Sequencing was done on a sample of PBMCs or a T cell subset sorted from them (not recorded which). CDR3 nucleotide sequence: TGCAGCGTTGAATGGGGAGGGGATACGCAGTATTTT. Amino acids: CSVEWGGDTQYF.